The clone carrying this TCR beta chain was counted between two and nine times. The germline V and J ends were trimmed by 2 bases and 0 bases, with 8 bases remaining between them. Germline V gives CDR1 SGHAT, CDR2 FQNNGV. This CDR3 has 15 amino acids. Sequencing used immunoSEQ multiplex PCR; TCRdb keeps in-frame clones, though not all of them. Counted here are over 50,000 clones, around 97% occurring once; the ten biggest clones make up approximately 0.18%. This record belongs to a study of technical replicates of blood from several donors. This sequence originates from a human donor in good health. V and J are TRBV11-2 and TRBJ1-5, with D perhaps TRBD1 (5 bases). Sequences were obtained from T cells isolated from PBMCs. CDR3 region: CASSLNRSSNQPQHF. The CDR3 nucleotides read TGTGCCAGCAGCTTAAACAGGAGTAGCAATCAGCCCCAGCATTTT. Together with reference TRBV11-2 and TRBJ1-5, the CDR3 gives the full variable domain: EAGVAQSPRYKIIEKRQSVAFWCNPISGHATLYWYQQILGQGPKLLIQFQNNGVVDDSQLPKDRFSAERLKGVDSTLKIQPAKLEDSAVYLCASSLNRSSNQPQHFGDGTRLSIL.